Shown below are 14 T cell receptor beta chains from a single sample sequenced in a study of blood T cell repertoires in COVID-19. Assay: immunoSEQ multiplex PCR; the TCRdb copy retains only in-frame clones and omits some. The sample records approximately 170,000 clones, approximately 84% being singletons. The sequenced material came from peripheral blood. All receptors come from a man aged 40-49 years who had recovered from COVID-19.

V is TRBV11-3 and J is TRBJ2-3; 8 positions match TRBD2. Losses at the gene ends were 2 bases for V and 6 bases for J; bases not matched to a gene: 7. Germline CDR1 and CDR2: SGHNT and YENEEA. The CDR3 contains 15 residues. The CDR3 region is CASSLFAGGRDTQYF. CDR3 coding DNA: TGTGCCAGCAGCTTATTCGCGGGGGGTCGGGATACGCAGTATTTT.

The rearrangement uses TRBV7-2 and TRBJ1-2; TRBD1 matches at 8 bases. Germline CDR1 SGHTA, CDR2 FQGNSA. This CDR3 has 15 amino acids. The V and J ends lost 0 bases and 4 bases, in that order; junction bases with no gene match: 4. The CDR3 region is CASSLAQGAFYGYTF. DNA of the CDR3: TGTGCCAGCAGCTTAGCCCAGGGGGCCTTCTATGGCTACACCTTC.

V gene TRBV15 combines with J gene TRBJ1-5; D remains ambiguous. V was pared by 3 bases and J by 0 bases, with 12 bases between. Germline CDR1 reads LNHNV; CDR2 reads YYDKDF (reference sequence). The CDR3 has 16 amino acids. The CDR3 DNA sequence: TGTGCCACCAGCAGTTTGGGCCCCGCTAGCAATCAGCCCCAGCATTTT. Residues: CATSSLGPASNQPQHF.

The chain has TRBV15 and TRBJ2-7; D gene ambiguous. CDR1 is LNHNV and CDR2 is YYDKDF in the germline V gene (reference sequence). The CDR3 spans 13 residues. Trimming cost V 5 bases and J 0 bases, with 8 bases left between them. The CDR3 DNA is TGTGCCACCAGCCGCCCTAGCTCCTACGAGCAGTACTTC. Translating gives CATSRPSSYEQYF.

This clone was detected a few times. The chain combines TRBV7-6 with TRBJ2-3; 11 nucleotides agree with TRBD2. Germline trimming cut 4 bases from V and 6 bases from J; bases unmatched to any gene: 9. Germline assignment: CDR1 SGHVS and CDR2 FNYEAQ. CDR3 length equals 16 residues. CDR3 sequence: CASSSELAGVGDTQYF. Here the CDR3 DNA reads TGTGCCAGCAGCTCGGAACTAGCGGGGGTAGGGGATACGCAGTATTTT. The full variable domain, its missing parts supplied by reference TRBV7-6 and TRBJ2-3, is GAGVSQSPRYKVTKRGQDVALRCDPISGHVSLYWYRQALGQGPEFLTYFNYEAQQDKSGLPNDRFSAERPEGSISTLTIQRTEQRDSAMYRCASSSELAGVGDTQYFGPGTRLTVL.

The chain is built from TRBV6-1 and TRBJ1-2; possible D gene TRBD1, 6 bases. The CDR3 extends over 13 amino acids. The V gene's germline CDR1 is MNHNS and CDR2 SASEGT. Trimming shortened V by 2 bases and J by 4 bases, and 8 bases separated the two germline ends. The CDR3 DNA follows: TGTGCCAGCAGTGAATGGGGGCCCTATGGCTACACCTTC. This codes for CASSEWGPYGYTF.

The chain couples TRBV5-1 to TRBJ2-7, with TRBD2 identical over 11 bases. V was pared by 3 bases and J by 2 bases, with 4 bases of the junction left unmatched. The CDR3 is made up of 15 amino acids. Germline values: CDR1 SGHRS, CDR2 YFSETQ. CDR3 DNA sequence: TGCGCCAGCAGCTGGGGACTAGCGGTAGCCTACGAGCAGTACTTC. This encodes CASSWGLAVAYEQYF.

J is TRBJ2-1 and V is TRBV15, with 9 bases that match TRBD1. The CDR3 extends over 13 amino acids. Per the germline V gene, CDR1 is LNHNV and CDR2 is YYDKDF (reference sequence). With V trimmed by 7 bases and J by 7 bases, 5 bases remained unmatched. The CDR3 is CATNGQGRNEQFF. CDR3 sequence (DNA): TGTGCCACCAACGGACAGGGGAGGAATGAGCAGTTCTTC.

This CDR3 reads CASSLVLGGPPARGAEAFF. CDR3 DNA: TGTGCCAGCAGCTTAGTGTTAGGGGGACCTCCAGCTCGGGGGGCTGAAGCTTTCTTT. This chain joins TRBV7-9 and TRBJ1-1, with D possibly being TRBD1 (6 bases). The CDR3 runs 19 residues. Germline V gene data show CDR1 as SEHNR and CDR2 as FQNEAQ (reference sequence). Trimming left V 1 base short and J 6 bases short, with 27 bases between.

The chain has TRBV27 and TRBJ1-4; a weak D match, TRBD1 (5 bases). Germline-derived CDR1 and CDR2 are MNHEY and SMNVEV (reference sequence). This CDR3 is 15 amino acids long. V was trimmed by 7 bases and J by 5 bases, leaving 17 bases between them. The CDR3 region has the DNA TGTGCCAGCAAGGGCGCGGGGGAGTCAAATGAAAAACTGTTTTTT. It codes for CASKGAGESNEKLFF.

The CDR3 coding sequence is TGCGCCAGCAGCCCTAGTCCCTCCTGGTCCTACAATGAGCAGTTCTTC. This encodes CASSPSPSWSYNEQFF. The chain recombines TRBV4-1 with TRBJ2-1; no clear D gene. The CDR3 sequence is 16 residues long. Per germline, CDR1 MGHRA and CDR2 YSYEKL. With 4 bases removed from V and 1 base from J, the gap between germline ends came to 14 bases.

V is TRBV19 and J is TRBJ1-1, with D maybe TRBD1 (5 bases). Germline CDR1 is LNHDA and CDR2 is SQIVND (reference sequence). With 0 bases removed from V and 3 bases from J, the gap between germline ends came to 8 bases. The CDR3 has 14 residues. The chain's CDR3 is CASSIDPGDTEAFF. CDR3 sequence (DNA): TGTGCCAGTAGTATAGATCCGGGGGACACTGAAGCTTTCTTT.

The chain couples TRBV3-1 (or the pseudogene TRBV3-2) to TRBJ2-3; 11 bases are shared with TRBD2. The CDR3 is made up of 16 amino acids. The germline gives CDR1 LGHDT, CDR2 YNNKEL (reference sequence). V trimming: 2 bases; J trimming: 2 bases; junction bases outside the gene matches: 3. The CDR3 DNA reads as TGTGCCAGCAGCCAATTAGCGGGAGGGGACACAGATACGCAGTATTTT. This encodes CASSQLAGGDTDTQYF.

Written as DNA, the CDR3 is TGCGCCAGCAGCCAAGTCGGGACGGGAGGAGGTGCGCAGTATTTT. This gives the protein CASSQVGTGGGAQYF. The J gene is TRBJ2-3, the V gene TRBV4-3, with 7 bases that match TRBD2. V shed 1 base, J shed 10 bases, and the junction held 11 bases outside the gene matches. The CDR3 covers 15 residues. Germline CDR1 reads LGHNA; CDR2 reads YSLEER.